The following is a TCR beta chain sequence with its context. Germline V lookup: CDR1 SNHLY, CDR2 FYNNEI. The CDR3 runs to 12 residues. This entry belongs to a study of T cells expressing NK-cell markers. Study information: HCMV seropositivity marked seven of the eight sequenced donors; one was seronegative.

Libraries used 5'RACE template switching adding universal primer site and UMIs. From its re-call of the 5' RACE reads, TCRdb lists each CDR3 protein once, without DNA. The table lists 300,000 to 450,000 distinct CDR3 sequences. Sequencing was done on a sample of blood T cells: a sorted CD56 or NKG2C T cell subset, CD4+ or CD8+ T cells, or bulk PBMC T cells (not recorded which). The rearrangement joins TRBV2 to TRBJ1-2; TCRdb designates TRBD1, a call that cannot be tested without DNA. The clonotype was recovered from a man between 18 and 69 years old in good health. CDR3 sequence: CASSQDRESYTF.